The 16 T cell receptor beta chains presented below share a single source sample, sequenced in a study of blood T cell repertoires in COVID-19. Method: immunoSEQ multiplex PCR; TCRdb's copy keeps in-frame clones and lacks some. This table holds approximately 210,000 clones, around 88% found once. The sequencing input was PBMCs or T cells enriched from blood (not recorded which). Receptor source: a woman aged 45-65 years with acute COVID-19.

This clone appeared a single time. The V and J genes are TRBV25-1 and TRBJ2-5; possible D gene TRBD2, 5 bases. This CDR3 region has 12 residues. V was cut by 7 bases and J by 5 bases, with 11 bases left in between. Germline CDR1 is MGHDK and CDR2 is SYGVNS. The CDR3 coding sequence is TGTGCCAGCATTACGTCGGGGGAGACCCAGTACTTC. It codes for CASITSGETQYF.

This chain links TRBV6-5 with TRBJ2-7, with TRBD1 matching over 9 bases. This CDR3 comprises 14 residues. Germline-derived CDR1 and CDR2 are MNHEY and SVGAGI. The ends lost 6 bases at V and 6 bases at J; junction bases unmatched: 9. CDR3: CASSAGQGLGEQYF. Written as DNA, the CDR3 is TGTGCCAGCAGCGCCGGACAGGGGCTAGGCGAGCAGTACTTC.

The V and J genes are TRBV7-9 and TRBJ2-7; D is unclear. The CDR3 spans 12 residues. The germline gives CDR1 SEHNR, CDR2 FQNEAQ (reference sequence). The V gene lost 1 base and the J gene lost 4 bases, with 5 bases spanning the gap. DNA of the CDR3: TGTGCCAGCAGCTTAGTGGAGTACGAGCAGTACTTC. This encodes CASSLVEYEQYF.

The chain uses TRBV5-4 and TRBJ1-2; no clear D gene. Germline values: CDR1 SGHNT, CDR2 YYREEE (reference sequence). Trimming left V 3 bases short and J 0 bases short, with 12 bases between. This CDR3 is built from 15 residues. The CDR3 sequence is CASSSEGLTNYGYTF. DNA for the CDR3: TGTGCCAGCAGCTCTGAGGGCCTTACTAACTATGGCTACACCTTC.

This chain joins TRBV7-9 and TRBJ2-3; TRBD2 matches 11 bases. J lost 3 bases, V lost 1 base, and 0 bases had no gene match. The CDR3 is 15 residues long. Germline lookup yields CDR1 SEHNR and CDR2 FQNEAQ (reference sequence). Here the CDR3 reads CASSLGTSGTDTQYF. The CDR3 coding sequence is TGTGCCAGCAGCTTAGGGACTAGCGGGACAGATACGCAGTATTTT.

This clone was seen once. The chain carries TRBV3-1 (or the pseudogene TRBV3-2) and TRBJ2-7; maybe TRBD2 (5 bases). The CDR3 is made up of 14 amino acids. The V gene's germline CDR1 is LGHDT and CDR2 YNNKEL (reference sequence). The V end was cut by 7 bases, the J end by 2 bases, with 15 bases between. For the CDR3, the DNA is TGTGCCAGCACCCACGGACTGGGTACCTACGAGCAGTACTTC. Its translation is CASTHGLGTYEQYF.

The sample holds a few counts of this clone. The DNA of the CDR3 is TGTGCCAGTAGTATAGCGGGACAGCCATCCTACGAGCAGTACTTC. Protein: CASSIAGQPSYEQYF. V is TRBV19 and J is TRBJ2-7, with 7 positions matching TRBD1. Germline trimming cut 1 base from V and 1 base from J; bases unmatched to any gene: 4. This CDR3 has 15 amino acids. In germline, CDR1 is LNHDA, CDR2 SQIVND (reference sequence).

The chain recombines TRBV25-1 with TRBJ1-5; 7 positions match TRBD1. The trim removed 3 bases at V and 0 bases at J, leaving 8 bases unmatched. This CDR3 has 17 residues. Germline CDR1 reads MGHDK; CDR2 reads SYGVNS. This CDR3 reads CASSEGPHRGSNQPQHF. CDR3 bases: TGTGCCAGCAGTGAGGGGCCCCACAGGGGTAGCAATCAGCCCCAGCATTTT.

V gene TRBV7-2 combines with J gene TRBJ1-2; D may be TRBD1 (5 bases). This CDR3 has 16 amino acids. Germline V gene lookup returns CDR1 SGHTA and CDR2 FQGNSA. V dropped 1 base and J dropped 3 bases, with 15 bases sitting between them. The DNA of the CDR3 is TGTGCCAGCAGCTTAGAGGCCAGGGTGGGGCACTATGGCTACACCTTC. As protein: CASSLEARVGHYGYTF.

The rearrangement joins TRBV28 to TRBJ1-2; 7 bases fit TRBD1. Germline CDR1 reads MDHEN; CDR2 reads SYDVKM. This CDR3 region has 14 residues. The V gene end was trimmed by 6 bases and the J gene end by 6 bases; junction bases not matched to a gene: 10. CDR3 residues: CASSNPTGLDGYTF. CDR3 bases: TGTGCCAGCAGCAACCCGACAGGGTTGGATGGCTACACCTTC.

There are a few counts of this clone. The DNA for the CDR3 is TGTGCCAGCAGCCCCCGCGAAGGGGGCTACGAGCAGTACTTC. This sequence encodes CASSPREGGYEQYF. This rearrangement joins TRBV27 to TRBJ2-7, with TRBD1 as a possible D gene (6 bases). V dropped 6 bases and J dropped 3 bases, with 15 bases sitting between them. The CDR3 runs to 14 residues. Per the germline V gene, CDR1 is MNHEY and CDR2 is SMNVEV (reference sequence).

The V gene is TRBV3-1 (or the pseudogene TRBV3-2), the J gene TRBJ2-1, with D possibly matching TRBD2 (5 bases). The germline CDR1 and CDR2 sequences are LGHDT and YNNKEL (reference sequence). The V gene lost 1 base and the J gene lost 8 bases, with 18 bases spanning the gap. The CDR3 extends over 16 amino acids. The chain's CDR3 is CASSQATNEAGDEQFF. In DNA, the CDR3 is TGTGCCAGCAGCCAAGCGACGAACGAGGCCGGGGATGAGCAGTTCTTC.

This clone was picked up one time. The chain has TRBV19 and TRBJ2-2; TRBD2 aligns across 14 bases. This CDR3 has 16 residues. Trimming took 8 bases from V and 6 from J; bases not matched to a gene: 8. Germline V gives CDR1 LNHDA, CDR2 SQIVND (reference sequence). This CDR3 reads CASSSMGLAGAGELFF. CDR3 bases: TGTGCCAGTTCGTCCATGGGACTAGCGGGAGCCGGGGAGCTGTTTTTT.

This chain connects TRBV7-9 to TRBJ2-2, with TRBD1 matching over 7 bases. Per germline, CDR1 SEHNR and CDR2 FQNEAQ (reference sequence). Trimming at V came to 5 bases and at J to 6 bases, leaving 9 bases not matched to a gene. CDR3 size: 15 residues. The CDR3 nucleotides are TGTGCCAGCAGCCCCCGGGACAGATCTCCCGGGGAGCTGTTTTTT. Amino acids: CASSPRDRSPGELFF. Full variable domain (missing parts from reference TRBV7-9 and TRBJ2-2): DTGVSQNPRHKITKRGQNVTFRCDPISEHNRLYWYRQTLGQGPEFLTYFQNEAQLEKSRLLSDRFSAERPKGSFSTLEIQRTEQGDSAMYLCASSPRDRSPGELFFGEGSRLTVL.

This chain joins TRBV20-1 and TRBJ1-2, with 8 bases matching TRBD1. Germline CDR1 is DFQATT and CDR2 is SNEGSKA (reference sequence). The CDR3 contains 11 residues. The V gene end was trimmed by 6 bases and the J gene end by 8 bases; junction bases not matched to a gene: 5. The DNA for the CDR3 is TGCAGTGCGCAGGGACAGGCAGGCTACACCTTC. Its protein product is CSAQGQAGYTF.

The CDR3 loop reads CASRSDGDSPLHF. The CDR3 DNA follows: TGTGCCAGCAGATCAGACGGAGATTCACCCCTCCACTTT. The chain employs TRBV2 and TRBJ1-6; D is unclear. Germline V gene sequence: CDR1 SNHLY, CDR2 FYNNEI. CDR3 length equals 13 residues. The germline V and J ends were trimmed by 6 bases and 8 bases, with 11 bases remaining between them. Filled out from reference TRBV2 and TRBJ1-6, the complete variable domain reads EPEVTQTPSHQVTQMGQEVILRCVPISNHLYFYWYRQILGQKVEFLVSFYNNEISEKSEIFDDQFSVERPDGSNFTLKIRSTKLEDSAMYFCASRSDGDSPLHFGNGTRLTVT.